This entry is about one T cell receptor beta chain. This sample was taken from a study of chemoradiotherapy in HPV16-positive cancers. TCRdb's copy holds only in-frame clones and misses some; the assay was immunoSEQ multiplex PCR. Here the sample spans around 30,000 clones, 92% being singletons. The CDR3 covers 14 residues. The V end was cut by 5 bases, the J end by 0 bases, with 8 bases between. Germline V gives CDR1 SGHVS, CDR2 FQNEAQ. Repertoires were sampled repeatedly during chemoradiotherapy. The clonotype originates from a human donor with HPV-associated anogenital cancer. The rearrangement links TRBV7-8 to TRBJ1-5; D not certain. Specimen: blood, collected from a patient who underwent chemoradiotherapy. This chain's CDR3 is CASSEFSSNQPQHF. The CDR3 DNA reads TGTGCCAGCAGCGAATTTTCTAGCAATCAGCCCCAGCATTTT.